Only one count was recorded for the clone carrying this T cell receptor beta chain. Looked up from germline, CDR1 is MNHEY and CDR2 is SVGAGI. The V and J ends lost 6 bases and 5 bases, in that order; junction bases with no gene match: 6. The CDR3 contains 14 residues. The data were taken from a study of blood T cell repertoires in COVID-19. Background on the study: COVID-19 samples, acute and convalescent, were from the United States, Italy and Spain. Nucleic acid was either cDNA or gDNA, and it came from T cells, B-cell-depleted T cells, or PBMCs.

Original analysis: For nucleated cells, counts were estimated from reference gene primer amplification. Produced via immunoSEQ multiplex PCR; TCRdb's table is partial and in-frame only. V and J calls and clone size follow that table, whereas D and trimming were derived from the DNA. This table has 59,000 or so clones, about four fifths appearing once. The V call is TRBV6-5, the J call TRBJ1-4; TRBD1 agrees at 7 bases. The receptor was derived from a woman of 80 years or more with active or convalescent COVID-19. The sequencing input was peripheral blood. This CDR3 is CASSFGQANEKLFF. CDR3 coding DNA: TGTGCCAGCAGCTTCGGACAGGCGAATGAAAAACTGTTTTTT.